The text below deals with one TCR beta chain. The data are from a study of Ad26.COV2.S vaccination and SARS-CoV-2 variants. Background on the study: Dosing was one shot or two shots 56 days apart.

The treatment denotes: 15 to 20 received Ad26.COV2.S at low or high dose, single or two shots; about 5 received placebo; per-sample allocation not given. Each sample was drawn 63 days after the first injection (of vaccine or placebo). The germline V gene encodes CDR1 SEHNR and CDR2 FQNEAQ (reference sequence). V was shortened by 5 bases and J by 5 bases, with 12 bases between the two germline ends. The CDR3 extends over 14 amino acids. Sequenced by immunoSEQ multiplex PCR; TCRdb stores in-frame clones only, minus some. Here the sample spans around 250,000 clones, roughly 86% being singletons. This clonotype was obtained from a person between 18 and 60 years old who received the Ad26.COV2.S COVID-19 vaccine or a placebo. Sequencing was performed on peripheral blood, taken in a trial of Ad26.COV2.S vaccine versus placebo. This rearrangement joins TRBV7-9 to TRBJ2-2, with D maybe TRBD2 (5 bases). In DNA form, the CDR3 reads TGTGCCAGCAGCCCCCGGACGGGGACCGGGGAGCTGTTTTTT. Protein: CASSPRTGTGELFF.